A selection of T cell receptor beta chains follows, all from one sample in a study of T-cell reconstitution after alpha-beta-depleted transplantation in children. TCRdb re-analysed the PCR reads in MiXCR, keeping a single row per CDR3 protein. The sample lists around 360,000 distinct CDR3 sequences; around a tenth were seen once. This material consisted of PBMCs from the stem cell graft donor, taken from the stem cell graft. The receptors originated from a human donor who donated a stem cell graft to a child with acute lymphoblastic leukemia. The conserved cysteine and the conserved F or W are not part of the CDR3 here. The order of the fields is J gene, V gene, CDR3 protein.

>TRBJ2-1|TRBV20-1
SHYFRGEQF
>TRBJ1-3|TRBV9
ASSVGRISGNTIY
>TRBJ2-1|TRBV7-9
ASSLTGLAGEWI
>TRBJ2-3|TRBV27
ASSLIGTDTQY
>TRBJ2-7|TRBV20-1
SVLSKGQGYEQY
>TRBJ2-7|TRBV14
ASSQVGQGASSYEQY
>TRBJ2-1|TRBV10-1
ASSDTGAYNEQF
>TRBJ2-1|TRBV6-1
ASSPETSGPNEQF
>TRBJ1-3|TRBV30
AWSARGGPGNTIY
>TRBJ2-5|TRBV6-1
ASSQGYQETQY
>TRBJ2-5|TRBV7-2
ASSLRTSTQETQY
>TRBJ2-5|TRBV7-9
ASTQWVSGAETQY
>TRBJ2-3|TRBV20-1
SARAGLAGVRRGTDTQY
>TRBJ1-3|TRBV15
ATSRGNGHSGNTIY
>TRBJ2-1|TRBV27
ASSFSVSGGTSSYNEQF
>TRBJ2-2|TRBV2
ASRASGSNTGELF
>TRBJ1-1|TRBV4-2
ASSFGDPGTEAF
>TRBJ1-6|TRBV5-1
ASSVNRVGNSPLH
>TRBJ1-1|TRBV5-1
ASTGGLRTEAF
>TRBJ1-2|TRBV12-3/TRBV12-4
ASSRRGWNYGYT
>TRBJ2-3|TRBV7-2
ASSLVGTSGTADTQY
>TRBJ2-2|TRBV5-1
ASSLAINTGELF
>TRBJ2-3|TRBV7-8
ASSLGRAGGYTQY
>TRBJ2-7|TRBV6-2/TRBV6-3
ASRPDRGSSYEQY
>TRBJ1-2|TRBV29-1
SVPLDREYGYT
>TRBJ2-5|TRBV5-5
ASSPMVQGGLASQY
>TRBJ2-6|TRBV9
ASAWTGAGANVLT
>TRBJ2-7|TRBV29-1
SVEGSSYEQY
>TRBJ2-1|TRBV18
VSSPSGNEQF
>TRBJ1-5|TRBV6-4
ASIRQPQH
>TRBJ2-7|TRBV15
ATSSPGQAYEQY
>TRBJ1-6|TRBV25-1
ASSEWGTGPNSPLH
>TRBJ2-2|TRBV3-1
TSSFPGLAGRVTGELF
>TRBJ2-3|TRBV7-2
ASSPNKFSTDTQY
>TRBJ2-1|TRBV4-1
ASSQEAGTSLDEQF
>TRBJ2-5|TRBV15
ATSRLETQY
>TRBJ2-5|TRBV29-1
STDDLLGETQY
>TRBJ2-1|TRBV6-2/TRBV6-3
ASLASGFYNEQF
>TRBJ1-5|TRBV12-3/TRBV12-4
ASRQANQPQH
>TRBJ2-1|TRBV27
ASSLGSFYNEQF
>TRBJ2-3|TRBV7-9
ASSPWDRGTDTQY
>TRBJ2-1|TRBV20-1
SARTRLQF
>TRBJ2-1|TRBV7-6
ASSLDPFSSYNEQF
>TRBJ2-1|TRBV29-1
SAREDDEQF
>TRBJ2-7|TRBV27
ASSLLPLGENYEQY
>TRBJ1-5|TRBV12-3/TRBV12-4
ASSLVGLTGGSNQPQH
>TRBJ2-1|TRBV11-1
ASSLAVAARDGLVRGQF
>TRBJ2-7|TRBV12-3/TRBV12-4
ASSLAGAKSEQY
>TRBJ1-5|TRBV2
ASSDSLSNQPQH
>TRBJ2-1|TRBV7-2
ASSLNRVGIYNEQF
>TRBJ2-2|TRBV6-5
ASSTSGLAGYTGELF